This T cell receptor (beta chain) is drawn from a study of blood T cell repertoires in COVID-19. The overall study: In each case, the material was cDNA or gDNA derived from T cells, B-cell-depleted T cells, or PBMCs.

Method: immunoSEQ multiplex PCR; TCRdb's copy keeps in-frame clones and lacks some. The table includes a few hundred thousand clones, approximately 89% detected once. V shed 4 bases and J 2 bases; nucleotides not matched to a gene: 9. Per germline, CDR1 SGHTS and CDR2 YDEGEE. This CDR3 spans 16 amino acids. Sequencing was performed on PBMCs or T cells enriched from blood (not recorded which). This sequence joins TRBV5-8 and TRBJ2-3; TRBD2 agrees at 8 bases. This sequence originates from a woman in her thirties who had recovered from COVID-19. This CDR3 reads CASSMAPTSATDTQYF. DNA for the CDR3: TGTGCCAGCAGCATGGCTCCGACTAGCGCCACAGATACGCAGTATTTT.